The rows below give T cell receptor beta chains drawn from one sample of a study of blood T cell repertoires in COVID-19. Sequencing used immunoSEQ multiplex PCR; TCRdb keeps in-frame clones, though not all of them. The data show under 300,000 clones, about four fifths seen once. The sample comprised peripheral blood. These receptor sequences come from a man younger than 40 who had recovered from COVID-19. CDR3s include the opening cysteine and the closing phenylalanine or tryptophan. Fields, in order: V gene, clone size, J gene, D gene, CDR3 protein, CDR3 DNA. A D gene is named only where the DNA matches it firmly. Expanded clones get a size class; other rows say once, few or many, or leave the size out.

>TRBV19|NA|TRBJ2-3|NA
CASSPGGPATGTQYF
TGTGCCAGTAGTCCAGGAGGGCCTGCGACCGGTACGCAGTATTTT
>TRBV10-3|NA|TRBJ2-1|NA
CAIAVNNEQFF
TGTGCCATCGCAGTGAACAATGAGCAGTTCTTC
>TRBV5-1|NA|TRBJ2-7|TRBD2
CASSPPGRTYEQYF
TGCGCCAGCAGCCCTCCCGGGAGGACCTACGAGCAGTACTTC
>TRBV4-1|NA|TRBJ1-1|TRBD1
CASSLQGAQGGTEAFF
TGCGCCAGCAGCCTTCAGGGGGCGCAGGGGGGCACTGAAGCTTTCTTT
>TRBV4-2|NA|TRBJ1-6|NA
CASSQEAQGYSPLHF
TGTGCCAGCAGCCAAGAAGCACAGGGTTATTCACCCCTCCACTTT
>TRBV19|NA|TRBJ2-2|TRBD1
CASTDRANTGELFF
TGTGCCAGTACGGACAGGGCCAACACCGGGGAGCTGTTTTTT
>TRBV4-1|NA|TRBJ1-1|TRBD1
CASSHDRVWNTEAFF
TGCGCCAGCAGCCACGACAGGGTGTGGAACACTGAAGCTTTCTTT
>TRBV18|NA|TRBJ2-3|NA
CASSPSEGSTDTQYF
TGTGCCAGCTCTCCGTCGGAGGGCAGCACAGATACGCAGTATTTT
>TRBV5-8|once|TRBJ2-3|TRBD2
CASSFGSGGAGDTQYF
TGTGCCAGCAGCTTTGGCAGCGGGGGGGCCGGGGATACGCAGTATTTT
>TRBV10-3|NA|TRBJ2-2|TRBD2
CAISGAGAGELFF
TGTGCCATCAGTGGGGCGGGGGCCGGGGAGCTGTTTTTT
>TRBV11-2|NA|TRBJ2-5|TRBD1
CASSLDFFGTGALFRETQYF
TGTGCCAGCAGCTTAGATTTTTTCGGGACAGGGGCCTTGTTCCGTGAGACCCAGTACTTC
>TRBV3-1/TRBV3-2|NA|TRBJ2-7|NA
CASSQDETGVYEQYF
TGTGCCAGCAGCCAAGATGAGACAGGCGTCTACGAGCAGTACTTC
>TRBV11-2|NA|TRBJ2-2|TRBD2
CASSGTSGGHRELFF
TGTGCCAGCAGCGGGACTAGCGGGGGACATAGGGAGCTGTTTTTT
>TRBV29-1|NA|TRBJ2-6|NA
CSVEDRGPSGANVLTF
TGCAGCGTTGAAGACAGGGGCCCCTCTGGGGCCAACGTCCTGACTTTC
>TRBV24-1|once|TRBJ1-2|TRBD1
CATSDRTGGHGYTF
TGTGCCACCAGTGATCGGACAGGGGGCCACGGCTACACCTTC
>TRBV28|NA|TRBJ2-1|TRBD2
CASSLVPGGYNEQFF
TGTGCCAGCAGTTTAGTCCCCGGGGGGTACAATGAGCAGTTCTTC
>TRBV9|NA|TRBJ2-3|TRBD2
CASRERGVSTDTQYF
TGTGCCAGCCGCGAGCGGGGAGTGAGCACAGATACGCAGTATTTT
>TRBV7-9|NA|TRBJ2-3|TRBD1
CASSFGQGASTDTQYF
TGTGCCAGCAGCTTTGGACAGGGAGCGAGCACAGATACGCAGTATTTT
>TRBV2|NA|TRBJ1-5|NA
CASSEVPGMARRPQHF
TGTGCCAGCAGTGAGGTGCCAGGCATGGCTCGTCGGCCCCAGCATTTT
>TRBV10-3|NA|TRBJ2-7|NA
CAISGDIYEQYF
TGTGCCATCAGTGGCGACATCTACGAGCAGTACTTC
>TRBV11-2|NA|TRBJ1-2|NA
CASSPQPGTRGYTF
TGTGCCAGCAGCCCCCAACCGGGAACCAGGGGCTACACCTTC
>TRBV27|NA|TRBJ1-6|TRBD1
CASSAGQGRSYNSPLHF
TGTGCCAGCAGTGCCGGACAGGGAAGATCCTATAATTCACCCCTCCACTTT
>TRBV19|NA|TRBJ2-1|TRBD2
CASSTSGGNEQFF
TGTGCCAGTAGTACTAGCGGGGGTAATGAGCAGTTCTTC
>TRBV5-1|NA|TRBJ2-5|TRBD1
CASSTGTGGDEETQYF
TGCGCCAGCAGCACCGGGACAGGGGGGGACGAAGAGACCCAGTACTTC
>TRBV9|NA|TRBJ1-5|TRBD1
CASSASGQGDQPQHF
TGTGCCAGCAGCGCCTCCGGACAGGGGGATCAGCCCCAGCATTTT
>TRBV5-5|NA|TRBJ2-4|NA
CASSTDGDTRFGIQYF
TGTGCCAGCAGCACAGACGGGGACACAAGGTTCGGCATTCAGTACTTC
>TRBV7-2|once|TRBJ2-7|TRBD2
CASSLERGESSYEQYF
TGTGCCAGCAGCCTTGAGCGGGGGGAGAGCTCCTACGAGCAGTACTTC
>TRBV7-9|NA|TRBJ1-1|NA
CASSPPIKQGLDTEAFF
TGTGCCAGCAGCCCCCCGATTAAACAGGGTTTGGACACTGAAGCTTTCTTT
>TRBV2|NA|TRBJ2-2|TRBD1
CASSEALDRVGTGELFF
TGTGCCAGCAGTGAAGCGCTTGACAGGGTTGGAACCGGGGAGCTGTTTTTT
>TRBV2|NA|TRBJ1-2|TRBD1
CASISSGTGAYGYTF
TGTGCCAGCATCTCCTCCGGGACAGGGGCCTATGGCTACACCTTC
>TRBV19|NA|TRBJ2-5|TRBD1
CASSIVRTGSQTQYF
TGTGCCAGTAGTATAGTCCGGACAGGGAGCCAGACCCAGTACTTC
>TRBV27|NA|TRBJ1-2|NA
CASSLVRDRNNYGYTF
TGTGCCAGCAGTTTGGTGCGGGACCGAAACAACTATGGCTACACCTTC
>TRBV19|NA|TRBJ2-7|TRBD1
CASSDRDSLNEQYF
TGTGCCAGTAGTGACCGGGACAGTTTGAACGAGCAGTACTTC
>TRBV6-5|NA|TRBJ2-7|NA
CASSTAAYEQYF
TGTGCCAGCAGTACAGCCGCCTACGAGCAGTACTTC
>TRBV11-2|NA|TRBJ2-1|NA
CASSLGQYNEQFF
TGTGCCAGCAGCCTGGGACAATACAATGAGCAGTTCTTC
>TRBV19|NA|TRBJ2-3|NA
CASSPPPGSLTDTQYF
TGTGCCAGTAGCCCCCCCCCGGGGAGCCTCACAGATACGCAGTATTTT
>TRBV3-1/TRBV3-2|NA|TRBJ2-5|TRBD1
CASSQDERTGDGETQYF
TGTGCCAGCAGCCAAGATGAACGGACAGGGGATGGAGAGACCCAGTACTTC
>TRBV7-9|NA|TRBJ1-4|NA
CASSFSPTGINEKLFF
TGTGCCAGCAGCTTTTCCCCGACGGGGATTAATGAAAAACTGTTTTTT
>TRBV5-6|NA|TRBJ1-6|NA
CASSLTTGGASPLHF
TGTGCCAGCAGCTTGACAACGGGGGGGGCTTCACCCCTCCACTTT
>TRBV23-1|NA|TRBJ1-2|NA
CATSNPGVWNGYTF
TGCGCCACGTCGAACCCGGGGGTTTGGAATGGCTACACCTTC
>TRBV5-1|NA|TRBJ1-3|NA
CASSPETGTGNTIYF
TGCGCCAGCAGCCCGGAGACAGGCACTGGAAACACCATATATTTT
>TRBV18|few|TRBJ2-1|NA
CASSPGGSYNEQFF
TGTGCCAGCTCACCGGGGGGCTCCTACAATGAGCAGTTCTTC
>TRBV27|NA|TRBJ1-5|TRBD1
CASSLWGDRGVQPQHF
TGTGCCAGCAGTTTATGGGGGGACAGGGGGGTTCAGCCCCAGCATTTT
>TRBV7-7|NA|TRBJ2-2|TRBD2
CASSPTSGDRTGELFF
TGTGCCAGCAGCCCTACTAGCGGGGACCGCACCGGGGAGCTGTTTTTT
>TRBV23-1|NA|TRBJ2-3|NA
CAPAGLDTQYF
TGCGCCCCGGCGGGCCTAGATACGCAGTATTTT
>TRBV6-5|few|TRBJ2-7|NA
CASSDRYEQYF
TGTGCCAGCAGCGACAGGTACGAGCAGTACTTC
>TRBV5-1|NA|TRBJ2-3|TRBD1
CASSLRRVKTGESDTQYF
TGCGCCAGCAGCTTGAGAAGGGTGAAGACAGGGGAGTCAGATACGCAGTATTTT
>TRBV27|once|TRBJ1-5|TRBD1
CASRRGQGKYQPQHF
TGTGCCAGCAGGCGCGGACAGGGGAAATATCAGCCCCAGCATTTT
>TRBV14|NA|TRBJ2-3|NA
CASSLGGAPDTQYF
TGTGCCAGCAGCCTCGGTGGGGCCCCAGATACGCAGTATTTT
>TRBV5-6|NA|TRBJ2-3|TRBD2
CASSPKRTSGGRERQYF
TGTGCCAGCAGCCCAAAACGGACTAGCGGGGGGCGTGAACGGCAGTATTTT
>TRBV6-5|NA|TRBJ2-2|TRBD1
CASNQQGWTGELFF
TGTGCCAGCAACCAACAGGGGTGGACCGGGGAGCTGTTTTTT
>TRBV7-3|once|TRBJ1-1|NA
CASSLNIGGTEAFF
TGTGCCAGCAGCTTAAATATCGGGGGCACTGAAGCTTTCTTT
>TRBV5-1|NA|TRBJ2-5|TRBD2
CASSSGGARETQYF
TGCGCCAGCAGCTCCGGGGGGGCCAGAGAGACCCAGTACTTC
>TRBV7-9|NA|TRBJ2-1|TRBD1
CASSHGQDNEQFF
TGTGCCAGCAGCCATGGACAGGACAATGAGCAGTTCTTC